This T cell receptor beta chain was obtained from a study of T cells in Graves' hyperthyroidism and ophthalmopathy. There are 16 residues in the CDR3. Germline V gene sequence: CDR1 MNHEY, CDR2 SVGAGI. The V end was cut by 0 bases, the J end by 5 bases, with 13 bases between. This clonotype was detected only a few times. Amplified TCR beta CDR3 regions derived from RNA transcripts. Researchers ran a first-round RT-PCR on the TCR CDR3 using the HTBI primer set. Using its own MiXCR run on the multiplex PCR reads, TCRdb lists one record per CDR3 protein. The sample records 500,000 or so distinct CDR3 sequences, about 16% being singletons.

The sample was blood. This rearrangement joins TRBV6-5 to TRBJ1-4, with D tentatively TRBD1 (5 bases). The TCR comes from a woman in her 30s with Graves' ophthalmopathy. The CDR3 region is CASSYSIGASNEKLFF. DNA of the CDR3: TGTGCCAGCAGTTACTCGATAGGGGCATCGAATGAAAAACTGTTTTTT.